This section outlines one T cell receptor delta chain sequence together with its context. This clone was observed at least ten times. The antigen this receptor binds is unknown. Within one base of it there is no much larger clone, and no base qualities were kept. This record belongs to a study of γδ T cells in repeated Plasmodium falciparum infection (TCRdb year 2021). For context, the study as a whole: The natural-infection arm enrolled Malian children exposed to intense seasonal malaria transmission and compared the Malian children with Australian children matched for age and gender. Roughly 5 malaria-naive U.S. adults underwent four controlled human malaria infections by bites from P. falciparum NF54-infected Anopheles stephensi mosquitoes over approximately 640 days. Samples were collected from controlled-infection subjects at baseline, immediately before selected infections, and 21 days after each infection. Malian gammadelta TCR repertoires were analysed cross-sectionally in periods with no transmission and longitudinally across episodes of acute febrile malaria. The study examined how repeated Plasmodium falciparum infection shapes the human gammadelta T cell repertoire, using natural infection in Mali and controlled human malaria infection.

What the research found in general, with its limitations: Compared with the repertoires of Australian children, the Vdelta2-negative gammadelta TCR repertoires of Malian children appeared more clonally expanded, less diverse and less shared. A highly stable polyclonal repertoire over time and infection, with many inter-individual overlapping TCRgamma sequences, was shown by Vgamma9/Vdelta2+ TCR repertoires. In Vdelta2-negative gammadelta TCR repertoires, which were largely Vdelta1+, repeated controlled infections appeared to drive waves of new clonotype selection. Because the controlled-infection cohort was small, analysis of inter-individual variability in gammadelta T cell responses was limited. Generalizability was limited because the Malian cohort came from a small rural village made up predominantly of one ethnic group.

Trimming takes 3 bases off V and 0 bases off J; junction bases not matched to a gene: 13. The germline V gene encodes CDR1 TSWWSYY and CDR2 QGS. The CDR3 has 18 amino acids, counting the end cysteine and phenylalanine. Just CDR3 DNA is preserved here, 54 bases in frame from base 1. The library was produced with multiplex PCR. The sequencer listed for this sample is Illumina MiSeq. From each sorted gammadelta T cell sample, both TCR gamma (TRG) and TCR delta (TRD) chains were sequenced. The study's processing was this. The repertoire analyses used clonotype tree plots, the accumulated frequency of the top 20 clonotypes, and diversity index (DI) and D75 metrics. TCRdb processed the public reads again with the CATT caller, after which rows with matching DNA were combined. TCRdb, not the authors, supplied the V and J calls. The sample table holds 53,000 or so delta-chain clones, of which roughly 1.9% were seen once. Roughly 25% of the sample lies in the top ten.

Vgamma9/Vdelta2+ and Vdelta2-negative gammadelta T cell populations were flow-sorted from peripheral blood mononuclear cells for bulk TCR repertoire analysis. The chain joins TRDV1 to TRDJ1; 7 bases in between match TRDD3. This TCR was recovered from a pool of human donors (malaria-infected and uninfected, not separated). The sample comprised gamma-delta T cells from blood. Here the CDR3 is given as CALGDTYGWGRYTDKLIF. At the DNA level, the sequence is TGTGCTCTTGGGGATACGTACGGGTGGGGGAGATACACCGATAAACTCATCTTT.